The subject of this entry is one T cell receptor beta chain. This entry is derived from a study of CD8+ T cells in alopecia areata. cDNA prepared by RNA extraction and subsequent reverse transcription served as the template for sequencing. Libraries were prepared by immunoSEQ multiplex PCR; TCRdb keeps only in-frame clonotypes and omits some of them. The sample records some 190,000 clones, more than 55% being singletons. Stated treatment: oral pan-JAK inhibitor, 5-10 mg twice daily. This receptor was identified in a human donor with alopecia areata. Specimen: CD4+ T cells sorted from blood, collected at approximately week 49, from a patient treated with tofacitinib.

CDR3 DNA: TGTGCCACTCTAACAGACAGCAATGAGCAGTTCTTC. This gives the protein CATLTDSNEQFF. This chain connects TRBV19 to TRBJ2-1; TRBD1 is a possible D gene (5 bases). This CDR3 comprises 12 residues. Per germline, CDR1 LNHDA and CDR2 SQIVND (reference sequence). V lost 10 bases and J 6 bases, leaving 13 bases between the germline ends.